In this sample, the clone carrying this T cell receptor (beta chain) turned up a few times. Its specificity is unknown. The CDR3 is 13 amino acids. Per the germline V gene, CDR1 is SNHLY and CDR2 is FYNNEI. Losses at the gene ends were 6 bases for V and 2 bases for J; bases not matched to a gene: 3. The data originate from a study of cytomegalovirus exposure and HLA in healthy donors. General study results and limits: According to the study, roughly 180 TCR beta chains were cytomegalovirus-associated.

Method: immunoSEQ multiplex PCR; TCRdb's copy keeps in-frame clones and lacks some. The sample shows roughly 150,000 clones, around 92% of them seen only once. The sequence derives from a man aged 18-30 years in good health and CMV-seropositive. What was sequenced was PBMCs. V is TRBV2 and J is TRBJ2-7, with TRBD1 identical over 8 bases. CDR3 bases: TGTGCCAGCAGGGGACAGGCCGCCTACGAGCAGTACTTC. This translates into CASRGQAAYEQYF.